The present T cell receptor (beta chain) was sequenced within a study of control samples from healthy donors and cancer patients. Assay used: immunoSEQ multiplex PCR; TCRdb lists only in-frame clones, some missing. This table has 150,000 to 200,000 clones, 90% to 95% appearing once. The germline V gene has CDR1 LGHNA and CDR2 YNFKEQ. The CDR3 is 15 residues long. Trimming shortened V by 4 bases and J by 0 bases, and 12 bases separated the two germline ends. J is TRBJ1-1 and V is TRBV4-2; D gene uncertain. The receptor's source is a woman aged 18-29 years in good health. Sequenced material: blood. CDR3 bases: TGTGCCAGCAGCCCACCCGACGCTTTGAACACTGAAGCTTTCTTT. It codes for CASSPPDALNTEAFF.